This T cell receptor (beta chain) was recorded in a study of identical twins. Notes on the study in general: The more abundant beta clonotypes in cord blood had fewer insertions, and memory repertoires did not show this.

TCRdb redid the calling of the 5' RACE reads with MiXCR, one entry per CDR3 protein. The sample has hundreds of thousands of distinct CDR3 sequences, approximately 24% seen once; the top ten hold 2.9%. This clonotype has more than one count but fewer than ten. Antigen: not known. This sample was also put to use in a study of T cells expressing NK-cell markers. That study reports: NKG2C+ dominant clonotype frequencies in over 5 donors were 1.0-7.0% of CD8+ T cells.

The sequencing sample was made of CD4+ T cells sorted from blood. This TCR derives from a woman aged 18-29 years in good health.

The CDR3 sequence is CSAYTGQGILKTQYF. CDR3 bases: TGCAGTGCATACACCGGGCAGGGTATTTTGAAGACCCAGTACTTC. The V call is TRBV20-1, the J call TRBJ2-5; TRBD1 is a possible D gene (5 bases). With 6 bases removed from V and 6 bases from J, the gap between germline ends came to 23 bases. In germline, CDR1 is DFQATT, CDR2 SNEGSKA (reference sequence). The CDR3 totals 15 residues.